This T cell receptor (beta chain) emerged from a study of T cells after posttransplantation cyclophosphamide. Points from the study as a whole: Skin or GI-infiltrating T cells shared few TRB sequences with blood.

A marrow graft followed busulfan-fludarabine conditioning, with cyclophosphamide on days +3 and +4. As concerns this clone: The antigen remains unidentified.

V lost 5 bases and J 6 bases, leaving 7 bases between the germline ends. CDR3 length equals 12 residues. Germline CDR1 is LGHNT and CDR2 is FRNRAP. Assay used: immunoSEQ multiplex PCR; TCRdb lists only in-frame clones, some missing. The data show 7,000 to 8,000 clones, roughly 82% seen once. The receptor's source is a female patient between 35 and 55 years old who received an allogeneic stem cell transplant from a related donor, was CMV-positive, and had no GVHD. Some T cells may arise from the graft donor. The V call is TRBV12-5, the J call TRBJ2-2, with D tentatively TRBD2 (5 bases). The material was CD4+ T cells sorted from blood, obtained 950 to 1,200 days after allogeneic stem cell transplant with posttransplant cyclophosphamide. CDR3 sequence reads: CASGGGAGELFF. CDR3 bases: TGTGCTAGTGGTGGAGGAGCCGGGGAGCTGTTTTTT.